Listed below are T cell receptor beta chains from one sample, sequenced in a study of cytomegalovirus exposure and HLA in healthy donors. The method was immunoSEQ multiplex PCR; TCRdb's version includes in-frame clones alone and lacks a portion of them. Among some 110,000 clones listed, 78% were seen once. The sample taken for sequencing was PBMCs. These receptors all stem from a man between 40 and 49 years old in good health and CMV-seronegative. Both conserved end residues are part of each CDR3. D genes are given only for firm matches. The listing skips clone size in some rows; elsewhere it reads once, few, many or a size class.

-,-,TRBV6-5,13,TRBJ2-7,CASSYGQNYEQYF,TGTGCCAGCAGTTACGGCCAGAACTACGAGCAGTACTTC
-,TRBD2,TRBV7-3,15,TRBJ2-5,CASSPTSGGSETQYF,TGTGCCAGCAGCCCCACTAGCGGGGGGTCTGAGACCCAGTACTTC
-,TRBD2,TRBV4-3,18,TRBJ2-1,CASRPALHLAGGDNEQFF,TGCGCCAGCAGACCCGCCCTCCACCTAGCGGGGGGGGACAATGAGCAGTTCTTC
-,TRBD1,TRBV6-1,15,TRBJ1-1,CASEDRTGFSTEAFF,TGTGCCAGTGAAGATAGGACAGGGTTTTCCACTGAAGCTTTCTTT
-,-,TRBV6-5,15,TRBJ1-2,CASSYSIRSGPGYTF,TGTGCCAGCAGTTACTCGATTCGTTCTGGGCCTGGCTACACCTTC
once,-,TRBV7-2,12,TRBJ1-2,CASSPRQWGYTF,TGTGCCAGCAGCCCGCGACAGTGGGGCTACACCTTC
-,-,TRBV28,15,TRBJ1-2,CASSPRQNNNYGYTF,TGTGCCAGCAGTCCCCGACAGAACAATAACTATGGCTACACCTTC
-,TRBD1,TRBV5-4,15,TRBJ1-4,CASSLSTGRSEKLFF,TGTGCCAGCAGCCTTTCGACAGGGCGAAGTGAAAAACTGTTTTTT
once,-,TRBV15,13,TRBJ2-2,CATREGVAGELFF,TGTGCCACCAGAGAGGGGGTGGCCGGGGAGCTGTTTTTT
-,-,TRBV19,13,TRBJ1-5,CASSIAGDQPQHF,TGTGCCAGTAGTATAGCGGGGGACCAGCCCCAGCATTTT
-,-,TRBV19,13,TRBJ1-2,CASSPGWNYGYTF,TGTGCCAGTAGTCCAGGGTGGAACTATGGCTACACCTTC
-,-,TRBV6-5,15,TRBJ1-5,CASSYNRGPNQPQHF,TGTGCCAGCAGTTACAATCGGGGTCCCAATCAGCCCCAGCATTTT
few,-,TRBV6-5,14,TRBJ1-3,CASSYLQNGNTIYF,TGTGCCAGCAGTTACTTGCAGAATGGAAACACCATATATTTT
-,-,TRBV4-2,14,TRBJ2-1,CASSHNVWADEQFF,TGTGCCAGCAGCCACAACGTTTGGGCTGATGAGCAGTTCTTC
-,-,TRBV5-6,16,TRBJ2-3,CASVEAPLAGTDTQYF,TGTGCCAGCGTGGAGGCCCCACTCGCCGGCACAGATACGCAGTATTTT
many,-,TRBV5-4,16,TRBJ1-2,CASSPRSRELDYGYTF,TGTGCCAGCAGCCCCCGGAGCAGGGAATTGGACTATGGCTACACCTTC
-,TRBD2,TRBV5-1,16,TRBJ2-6,CASRGTSRGGANVLTF,TGCGCCAGCAGAGGGACTAGCAGGGGAGGGGCCAACGTCCTGACTTTC
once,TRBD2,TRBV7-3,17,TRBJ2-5,CASSLRGLAGAQETQYF,TGTGCCAGCAGCTTAAGGGGACTAGCGGGGGCCCAAGAGACCCAGTACTTC
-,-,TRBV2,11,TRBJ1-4,CASSEGGELFF,TGTGCCAGCAGTGAAGGGGGAGAACTGTTTTTT
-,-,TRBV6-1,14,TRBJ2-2,CASSEGTLVGELFF,TGTGCCAGCAGTGAAGGGACTTTAGTTGGGGAGCTGTTTTTT
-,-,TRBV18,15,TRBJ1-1,CASSPNTGGDTEAFF,TGTGCCAGCTCACCGAATACTGGGGGGGACACTGAAGCTTTCTTT
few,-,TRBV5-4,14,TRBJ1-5,CASSLDGYNQPQHF,TGTGCCAGCAGCTTGGACGGGTACAATCAGCCCCAGCATTTT
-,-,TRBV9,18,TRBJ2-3,CASSVNYHAYSRTDTQYF,TGTGCCAGCAGCGTCAATTACCACGCCTACTCTCGCACAGATACGCAGTATTTT
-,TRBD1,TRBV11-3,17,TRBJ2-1,CASSSTLTGGYYNEQFF,TGTGCCAGCAGCTCCACATTGACAGGGGGATATTACAATGAGCAGTTCTTC
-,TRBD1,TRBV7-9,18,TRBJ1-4,CASSPGAGGEVSNEKLFF,TGTGCCAGCAGCCCAGGTGCAGGGGGCGAGGTCTCTAATGAAAAACTGTTTTTT
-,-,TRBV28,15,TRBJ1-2,CASTFAGAKLYGYTF,TGTGCCAGCACCTTTGCGGGGGCCAAACTCTATGGCTACACCTTC
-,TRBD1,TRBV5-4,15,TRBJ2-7,CASSSPDRVSYEQYF,TGTGCCAGCAGCTCCCCGGACAGGGTTTCCTACGAGCAGTACTTC
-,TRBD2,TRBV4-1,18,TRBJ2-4,CASRGTSGGSLAKNIQYF,TGCGCCAGCAGAGGGACTAGCGGGGGCTCCCTAGCCAAAAACATTCAGTACTTC
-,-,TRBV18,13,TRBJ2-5,CASSPLREETQYF,TGTGCCAGCTCACCGCTCAGGGAAGAGACCCAGTACTTC
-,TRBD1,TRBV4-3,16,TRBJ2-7,CASSQDGTGKSYEQYF,TGCGCCAGCAGCCAAGATGGGACAGGGAAGTCCTACGAGCAGTACTTC
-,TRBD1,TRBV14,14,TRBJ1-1,CASSRLQGDTEAFF,TGTGCCAGCAGCCGATTACAGGGGGACACTGAAGCTTTCTTT
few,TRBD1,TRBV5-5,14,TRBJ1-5,CASSLLDRNQPQHF,TGTGCCAGCAGCTTGCTGGACAGGAATCAGCCCCAGCATTTT
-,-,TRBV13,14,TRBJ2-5,CASSLGRGDKTQYF,TGTGCCAGCAGCTTAGGCCGGGGGGACAAGACCCAGTACTTC
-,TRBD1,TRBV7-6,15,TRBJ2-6,CASSSTGAGANVLTF,TGTGCCAGCAGCTCGACAGGGGCTGGGGCCAACGTCCTGACTTTC
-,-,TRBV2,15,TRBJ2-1,CASSERSHTYNEQFF,TGTGCCAGCAGTGAGCGTAGCCACACCTACAATGAGCAGTTCTTC
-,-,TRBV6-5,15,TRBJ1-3,CASSPYGGSGNTIYF,TGTGCCAGCAGTCCCTATGGGGGGTCTGGAAACACCATATATTTT
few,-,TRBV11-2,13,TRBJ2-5,CASSHAKGETQYF,TGTGCCAGCAGCCACGCAAAGGGGGAGACCCAGTACTTC
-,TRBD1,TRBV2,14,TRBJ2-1,CASSWDRGINEQFF,TGTGCCAGCAGTTGGGACAGGGGGATTAATGAGCAGTTCTTC
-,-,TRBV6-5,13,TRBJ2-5,CASKRTEQETQYF,TGTGCCAGCAAAAGGACAGAACAAGAGACCCAGTACTTC
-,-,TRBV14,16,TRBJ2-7,CASSQGVTAASYEQYF,TGTGCCAGCAGCCAAGGTGTGACAGCCGCCTCCTACGAGCAGTACTTC
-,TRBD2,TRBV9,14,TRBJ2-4,CASSPAGGPNIQYF,TGTGCCAGCAGCCCCGCGGGGGGGCCGAACATTCAGTACTTC
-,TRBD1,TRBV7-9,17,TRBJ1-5,CASSTGTGDFSNQPQHF,TGTGCCAGCAGCACAGGGACAGGGGACTTTAGCAATCAGCCCCAGCATTTT
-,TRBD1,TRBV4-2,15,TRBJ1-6,CASSLEGQENSPLHF,TGTGCCAGCAGCCTAGAAGGACAGGAAAATTCACCCCTCCACTTT
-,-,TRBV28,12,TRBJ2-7,CASRPLTGGQYF,TGTGCCAGCAGACCCTTGACAGGTGGCCAGTACTTC
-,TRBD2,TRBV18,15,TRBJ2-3,CASSRISGGPDTQYF,TGTGCCAGCTCACGGATTAGCGGGGGACCGGATACGCAGTATTTT
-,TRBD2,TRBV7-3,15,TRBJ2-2,CASSSGLADTGELFF,TGTGCCAGCAGCTCCGGACTAGCTGACACCGGGGAGCTGTTTTTT
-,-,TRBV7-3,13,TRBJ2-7,CASSLGSNDEQYF,TGTGCCAGCAGCTTAGGCTCCAACGACGAGCAGTACTTC
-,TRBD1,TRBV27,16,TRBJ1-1,CASTGWDRGRRAEAFF,TGTGCCAGCACCGGCTGGGACAGGGGGCGAAGGGCTGAAGCTTTCTTT
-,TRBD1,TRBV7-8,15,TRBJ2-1,CASSPDRGRHNEQFF,TGTGCCAGCAGCCCAGACAGGGGGCGCCACAATGAGCAGTTCTTC
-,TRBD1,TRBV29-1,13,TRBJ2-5,CSATTTGAETQYF,TGCAGCGCCACGACGACAGGGGCAGAGACCCAGTACTTC
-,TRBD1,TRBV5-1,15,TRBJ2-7,CASSEGQPLIGEQYF,TGCGCCAGCAGCGAGGGACAGCCCCTAATCGGCGAGCAGTACTTC
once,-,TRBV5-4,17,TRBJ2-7,CASSLAGGPLLLKEQYF,TGTGCCAGCAGCTTGGCCGGCGGGCCCCTACTACTTAAAGAGCAGTACTTC
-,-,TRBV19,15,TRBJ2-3,CASSIFPPGLDTQYF,TGTGCCAGTAGTATATTTCCGCCAGGGCTGGATACGCAGTATTTT
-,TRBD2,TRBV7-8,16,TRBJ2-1,CASSLASGGFYNEQFF,TGTGCCAGCAGCTTAGCGAGCGGGGGATTCTACAATGAGCAGTTCTTC
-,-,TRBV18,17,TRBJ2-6,CASSQRGTDSGANVLTF,TGTGCCAGCTCACAACGGGGGACGGATTCTGGGGCCAACGTCCTGACTTTC
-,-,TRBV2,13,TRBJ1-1,CASAGEVNTEAFF,TGTGCCAGCGCAGGGGAAGTAAACACTGAAGCTTTCTTT
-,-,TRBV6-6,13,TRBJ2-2,CASSYGVTGELFF,TGTGCCAGCAGTTACGGAGTCACCGGGGAGCTGTTTTTT